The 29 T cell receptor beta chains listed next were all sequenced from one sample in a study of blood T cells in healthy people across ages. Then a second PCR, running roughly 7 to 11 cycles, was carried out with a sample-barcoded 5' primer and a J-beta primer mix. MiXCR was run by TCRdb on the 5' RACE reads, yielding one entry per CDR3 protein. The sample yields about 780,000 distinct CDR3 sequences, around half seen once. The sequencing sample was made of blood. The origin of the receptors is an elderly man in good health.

CDR3 protein: CATSRKARESDEQYF. The CDR3 nucleotides are TGTGCCACCAGCCGTAAAGCCAGGGAGTCCGACGAGCAGTACTTC. The genes are TRBV15 and TRBJ2-7, with D perhaps TRBD1 or TRBD2 (5 bases each). The CDR3 has 15 amino acids. The germline gives CDR1 LNHNV, CDR2 YYDKDF (reference sequence). V lost 5 bases to trimming and J lost 5 bases, with 19 bases between them.

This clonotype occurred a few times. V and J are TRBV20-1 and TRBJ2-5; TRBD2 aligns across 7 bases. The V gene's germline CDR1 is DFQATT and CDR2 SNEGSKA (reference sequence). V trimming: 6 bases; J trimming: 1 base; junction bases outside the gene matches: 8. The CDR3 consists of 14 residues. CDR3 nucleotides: TGCAGTGCCGAAGATTGGGGGGGCCAAGAGACCCAGTACTTC. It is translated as CSAEDWGGQETQYF.

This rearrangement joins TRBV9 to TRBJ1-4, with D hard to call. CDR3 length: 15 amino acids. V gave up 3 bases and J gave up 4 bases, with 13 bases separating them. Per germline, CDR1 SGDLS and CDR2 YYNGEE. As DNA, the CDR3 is TGTGCCAGCAGCGCTGTGGGCAGGCGTAATGAAAAACTGTTTTTT. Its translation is CASSAVGRRNEKLFF.

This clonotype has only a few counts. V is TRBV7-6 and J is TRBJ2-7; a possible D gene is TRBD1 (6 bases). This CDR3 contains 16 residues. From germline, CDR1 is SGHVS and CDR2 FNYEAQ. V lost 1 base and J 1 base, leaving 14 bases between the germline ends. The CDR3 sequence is CASSLGGHLGSYEQYF. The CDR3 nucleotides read TGTGCCAGCAGCTTAGGGGGGCACCTGGGGTCCTACGAGCAGTACTTC.

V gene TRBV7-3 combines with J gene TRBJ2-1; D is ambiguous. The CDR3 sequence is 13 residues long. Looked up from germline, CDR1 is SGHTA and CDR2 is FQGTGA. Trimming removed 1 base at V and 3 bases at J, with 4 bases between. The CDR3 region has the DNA TGTGCCAGCAGCTTAATGGGCTACAATGAGCAGTTCTTC. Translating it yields CASSLMGYNEQFF.

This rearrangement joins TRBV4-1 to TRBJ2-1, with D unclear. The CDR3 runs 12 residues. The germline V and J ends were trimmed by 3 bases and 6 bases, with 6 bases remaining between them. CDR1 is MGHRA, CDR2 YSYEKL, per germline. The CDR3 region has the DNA TGCGCCAGCAGCCACGAGAGCAATGAGCAGTTCTTC. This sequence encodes CASSHESNEQFF.

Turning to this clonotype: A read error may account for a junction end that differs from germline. CDR3 sequence reads: CATSRGQAGANVLTF. The CDR3 DNA is TGTGCCACCAGCAGAGGCCAGGCCGGGGCCAACGTCCTGACTTTT. The chain combines TRBV15 with TRBJ2-6; D assignment may be TRBD1 or TRBD2 (5 bases each). This CDR3 region has 15 residues. CDR1 is LNHNV and CDR2 is YYDKDF in the germline V gene (reference sequence).

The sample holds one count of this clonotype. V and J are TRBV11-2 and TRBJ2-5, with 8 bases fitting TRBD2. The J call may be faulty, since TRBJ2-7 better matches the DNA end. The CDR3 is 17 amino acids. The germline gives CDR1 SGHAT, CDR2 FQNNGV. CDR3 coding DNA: TGTGCCAGCAGCTTAGCATGGCGCGGGAGGAAGACCTACGAGCAGTACTTC. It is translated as CASSLAWRGRKTYEQYF.

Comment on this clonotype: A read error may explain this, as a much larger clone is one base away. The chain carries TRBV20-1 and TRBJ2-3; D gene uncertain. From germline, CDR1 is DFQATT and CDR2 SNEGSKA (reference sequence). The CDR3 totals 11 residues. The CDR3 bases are TGCAGTGCTGAGACCACAGATGCGCAGTATTTT. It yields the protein CSAETTDAQYF.

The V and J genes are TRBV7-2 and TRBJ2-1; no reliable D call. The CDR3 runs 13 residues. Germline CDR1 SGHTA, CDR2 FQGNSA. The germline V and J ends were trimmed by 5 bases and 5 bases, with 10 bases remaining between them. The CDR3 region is CASSVDPNNEQFF. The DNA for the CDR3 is TGTGCCAGCAGCGTAGATCCGAACAATGAGCAGTTCTTC.

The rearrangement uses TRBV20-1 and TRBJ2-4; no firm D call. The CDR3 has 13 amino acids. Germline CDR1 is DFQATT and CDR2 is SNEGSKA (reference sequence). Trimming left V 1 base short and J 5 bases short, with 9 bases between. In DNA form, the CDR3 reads TGCAGTGCTAGAGTCCCCATCGAAAACATTCAGTACTTC. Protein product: CSARVPIENIQYF.

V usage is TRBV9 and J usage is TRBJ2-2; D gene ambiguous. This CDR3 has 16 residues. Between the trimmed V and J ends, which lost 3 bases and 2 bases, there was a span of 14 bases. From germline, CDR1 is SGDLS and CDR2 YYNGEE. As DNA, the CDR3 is TGTGCCAGCAGCGCTATAGAGAAATTAAACACCGGGGAGCTGTTTTTT. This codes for CASSAIEKLNTGELFF.

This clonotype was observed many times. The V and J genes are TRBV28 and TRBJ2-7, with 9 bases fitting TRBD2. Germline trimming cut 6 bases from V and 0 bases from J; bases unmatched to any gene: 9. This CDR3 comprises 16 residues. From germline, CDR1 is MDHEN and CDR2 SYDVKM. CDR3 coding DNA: TGTGCCAGCAGACATTCCCCGACTAGCGGCTCCTACGAGCAGTACTTC. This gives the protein CASRHSPTSGSYEQYF.

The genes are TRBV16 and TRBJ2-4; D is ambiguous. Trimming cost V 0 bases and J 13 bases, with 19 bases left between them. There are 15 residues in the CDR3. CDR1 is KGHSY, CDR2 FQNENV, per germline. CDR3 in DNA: TGTGCCAGCAGCCAATCGGGATCGGCTCCTTTTGGGCAGTACTTC. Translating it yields CASSQSGSAPFGQYF.

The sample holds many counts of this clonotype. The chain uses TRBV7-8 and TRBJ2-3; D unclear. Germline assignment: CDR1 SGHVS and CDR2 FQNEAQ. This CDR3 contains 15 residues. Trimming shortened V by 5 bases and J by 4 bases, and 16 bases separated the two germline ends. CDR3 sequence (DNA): TGTGCCAGCAGCCCTCGCGACTCCCCTGCAGATACGCAGTATTTT. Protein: CASSPRDSPADTQYF.

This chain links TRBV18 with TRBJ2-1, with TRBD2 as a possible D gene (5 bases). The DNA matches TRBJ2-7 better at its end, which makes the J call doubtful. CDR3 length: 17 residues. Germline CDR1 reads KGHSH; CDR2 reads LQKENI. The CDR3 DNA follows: TGTGCCAGCTCACCACCGACGAGCGGATTCTCCTACAATGAGCAGTACTTC. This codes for CASSPPTSGFSYNEQYF.

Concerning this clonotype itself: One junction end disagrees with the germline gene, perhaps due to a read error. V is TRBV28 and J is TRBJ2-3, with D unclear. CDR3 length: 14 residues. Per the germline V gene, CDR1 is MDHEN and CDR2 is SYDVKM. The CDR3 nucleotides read TGTACCAGCAGTTTATTGATCCCCCGGGATACGCAGTATTTT. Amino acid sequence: CTSSLLIPRDTQYF.

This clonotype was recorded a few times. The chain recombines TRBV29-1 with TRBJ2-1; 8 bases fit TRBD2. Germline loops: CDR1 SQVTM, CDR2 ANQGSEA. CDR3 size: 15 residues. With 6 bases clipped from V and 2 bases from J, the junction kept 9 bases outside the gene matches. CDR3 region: CSVEKSGSAYNEQFF. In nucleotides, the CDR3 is TGCAGCGTCGAGAAAAGCGGGAGCGCCTACAATGAGCAGTTCTTC.

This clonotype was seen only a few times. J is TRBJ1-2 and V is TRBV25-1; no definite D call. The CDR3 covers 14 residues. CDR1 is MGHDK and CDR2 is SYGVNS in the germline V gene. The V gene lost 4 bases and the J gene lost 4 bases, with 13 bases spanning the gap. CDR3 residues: CASSGSVRSYGYTF. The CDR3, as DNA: TGTGCCAGCAGTGGGTCGGTCAGGAGCTATGGCTACACCTTC.

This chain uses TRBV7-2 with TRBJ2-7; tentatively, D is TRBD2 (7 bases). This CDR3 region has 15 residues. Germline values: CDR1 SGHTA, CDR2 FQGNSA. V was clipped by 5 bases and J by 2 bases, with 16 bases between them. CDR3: CASSASPGGTYEQYF. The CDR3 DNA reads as TGTGCCAGCAGCGCCTCCCCGGGGGGCACCTACGAGCAGTACTTC.

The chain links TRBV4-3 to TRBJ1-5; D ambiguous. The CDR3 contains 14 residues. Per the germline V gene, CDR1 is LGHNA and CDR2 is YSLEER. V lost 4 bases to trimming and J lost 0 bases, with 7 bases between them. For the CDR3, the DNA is TGCGCCAGCAGCCTCGACATTAGCAATCAGCCCCAGCATTTT. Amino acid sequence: CASSLDISNQPQHF.

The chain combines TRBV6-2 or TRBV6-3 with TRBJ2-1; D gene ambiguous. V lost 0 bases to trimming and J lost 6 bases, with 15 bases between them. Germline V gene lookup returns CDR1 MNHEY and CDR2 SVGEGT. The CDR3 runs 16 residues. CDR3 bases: TGTGCCAGCAGTTACTCTACAGCGTCGGGTATCAATGAGCAGTTCTTC. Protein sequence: CASSYSTASGINEQFF.

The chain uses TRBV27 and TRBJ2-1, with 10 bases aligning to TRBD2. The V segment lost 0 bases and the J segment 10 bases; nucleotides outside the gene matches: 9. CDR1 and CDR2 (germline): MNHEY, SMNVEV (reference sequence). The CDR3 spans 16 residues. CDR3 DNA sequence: TGTGCCAGCAGTTTATCAGGGCTAGCGGGAGCCCCCGAGCAGTTCTTC. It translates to CASSLSGLAGAPEQFF.

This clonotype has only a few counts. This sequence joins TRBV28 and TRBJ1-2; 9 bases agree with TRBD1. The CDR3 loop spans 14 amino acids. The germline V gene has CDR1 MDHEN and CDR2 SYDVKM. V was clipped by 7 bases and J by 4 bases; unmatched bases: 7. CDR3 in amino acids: CASNLGQGGYGYTF. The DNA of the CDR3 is TGTGCCAGCAACCTGGGACAGGGAGGCTATGGCTACACCTTC.

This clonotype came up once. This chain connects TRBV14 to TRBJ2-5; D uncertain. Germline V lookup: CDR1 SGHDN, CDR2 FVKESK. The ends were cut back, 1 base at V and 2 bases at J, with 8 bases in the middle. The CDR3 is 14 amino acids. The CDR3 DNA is TGTGCCAGCAGCCAAGTGTCCCTACAAGAGACCCAGTACTTC. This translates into CASSQVSLQETQYF.

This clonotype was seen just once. CDR3 bases: TGTGCCATCAGTGAGTCGGGTGGGGGCATTCAGTACTTC. Encoded protein: CAISESGGGIQYF. The chain carries TRBV10-3 and TRBJ2-7; D assignment may be TRBD1 or TRBD2 (5 bases each). Judging by the DNA end, TRBJ2-4 fits better; the J call may be wrong. The CDR3 totals 13 residues. Germline lookup yields CDR1 ENHRY and CDR2 SYGVKD.

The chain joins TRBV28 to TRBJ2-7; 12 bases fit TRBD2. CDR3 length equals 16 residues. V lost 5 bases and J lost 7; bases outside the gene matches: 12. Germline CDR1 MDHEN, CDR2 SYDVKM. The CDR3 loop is CASSRTGTSGPTEQYF. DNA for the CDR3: TGTGCCAGCAGTAGGACCGGGACTAGCGGGCCTACGGAGCAGTACTTC. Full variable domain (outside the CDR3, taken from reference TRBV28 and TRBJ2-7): DVKVTQSSRYLVKRTGEKVFLECVQDMDHENMFWYRQDPGLGLRLIYFSYDVKMKEKGDIPEGYSVSREKKERFSLILESASTNQTSMYLCASSRTGTSGPTEQYFGPGTRLTVT.

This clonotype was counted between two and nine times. CDR3 sequence (DNA): TGTGCCAGCTCACAGGGACAGGGGGACACTGAAGCTTTCTTT. The encoded protein is CASSQGQGDTEAFF. V is TRBV18 and J is TRBJ1-1, with 11 bases identical to TRBD1. This CDR3 has 14 amino acids. V was clipped by 4 bases and J by 3 bases; unmatched bases: 1. CDR1 and CDR2 from the germline V gene are KGHSH and LQKENI.

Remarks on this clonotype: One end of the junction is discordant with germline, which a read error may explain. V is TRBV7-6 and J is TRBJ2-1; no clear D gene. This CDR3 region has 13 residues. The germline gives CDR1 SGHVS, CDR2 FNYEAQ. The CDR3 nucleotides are TGTGCCAGCAGCTTATTGGGTTACAGTGAGCAGTTCTTC. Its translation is CASSLLGYSEQFF.